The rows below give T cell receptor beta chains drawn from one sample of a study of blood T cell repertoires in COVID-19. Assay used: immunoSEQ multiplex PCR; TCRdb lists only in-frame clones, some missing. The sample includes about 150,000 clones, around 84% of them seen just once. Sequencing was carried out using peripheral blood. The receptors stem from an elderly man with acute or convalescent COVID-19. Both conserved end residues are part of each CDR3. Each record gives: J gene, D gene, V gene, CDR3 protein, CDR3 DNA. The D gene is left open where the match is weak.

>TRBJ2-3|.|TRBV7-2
CASSLAGGALTDTQYF
TGTGCCAGCAGCTTAGCCGGCGGGGCCCTCACAGATACGCAGTATTTT
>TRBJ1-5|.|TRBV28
CASSFGNNQPQHF
TGTGCCAGCAGTTTCGGGAACAATCAGCCCCAGCATTTT
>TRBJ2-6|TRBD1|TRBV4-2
CASSQRGGQRLSGANVLTF
TGTGCCAGCAGCCAAAGAGGGGGACAGCGACTCTCTGGGGCCAACGTCCTGACTTTC
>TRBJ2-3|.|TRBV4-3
CASSQTTTDTQYF
TGCGCCAGCAGCCAAACTACCACAGATACGCAGTATTTT
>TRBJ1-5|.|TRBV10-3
CAISESATGNQPQHF
TGTGCCATCAGTGAGTCGGCGACGGGGAATCAGCCCCAGCATTTT
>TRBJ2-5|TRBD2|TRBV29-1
CSVDSAGNIGGQETQYF
TGCAGCGTTGATAGCGCGGGGAACATCGGGGGGCAAGAGACCCAGTACTTC
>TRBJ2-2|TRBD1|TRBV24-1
CATSDSRTGMTGELFF
TGTGCCACCAGTGATTCCCGGACAGGGATGACCGGGGAGCTGTTTTTT
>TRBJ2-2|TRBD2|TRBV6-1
CASSAVAGGPDGELFF
TGTGCCAGCAGTGCGGTGGCGGGGGGGCCGGACGGGGAGCTGTTTTTT
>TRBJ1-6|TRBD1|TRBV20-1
CSASLRGRSPLHF
TGCAGTGCTAGTCTGAGGGGGCGGTCACCCCTCCACTTT
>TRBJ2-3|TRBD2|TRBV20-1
CSASFLAGPDTQYF
TGCAGTGCTAGTTTCCTAGCGGGCCCAGATACGCAGTATTTT
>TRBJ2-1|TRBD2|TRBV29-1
CSVELAGFYNEQFF
TGCAGCGTTGAATTAGCGGGCTTTTACAATGAGCAGTTCTTC
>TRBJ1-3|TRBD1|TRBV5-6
CASSVPGGSGNTIYF
TGTGCCAGCAGCGTGCCAGGGGGCTCTGGAAACACCATATATTTT
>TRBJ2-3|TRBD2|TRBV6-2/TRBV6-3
CASSTPLTSGGITDTQYF
TGTGCCAGCAGTACCCCCCTCACTAGCGGGGGGATTACAGATACGCAGTATTTT
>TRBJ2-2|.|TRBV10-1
CASTSSPGTGELFF
TGCGCCAGCACAAGCTCACCGGGGACCGGGGAGCTGTTTTTT
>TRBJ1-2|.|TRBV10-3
CAISDPGSVWGYTF
TGTGCCATCAGTGATCCGGGGAGTGTTTGGGGCTACACCTTC
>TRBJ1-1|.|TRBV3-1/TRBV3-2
CASSEPGQMTMAFF
TGTGCCAGCAGCGAGCCTGGACAGATGACTATGGCTTTCTTT
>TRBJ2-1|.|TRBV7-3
CASSTEGHYEQFF
TGTGCCAGCAGCACTGAGGGACACTATGAGCAGTTCTTC
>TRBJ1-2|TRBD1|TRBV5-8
CASSFSGTGSGGYTF
TGTGCCAGCAGCTTTTCCGGGACAGGATCAGGCGGCTACACCTTC